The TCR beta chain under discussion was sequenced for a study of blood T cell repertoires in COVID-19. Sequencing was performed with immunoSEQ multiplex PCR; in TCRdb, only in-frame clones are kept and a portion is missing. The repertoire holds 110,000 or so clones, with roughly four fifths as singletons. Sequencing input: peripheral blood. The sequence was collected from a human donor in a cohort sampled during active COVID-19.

The CDR3 region is CASTASGGIQETQYF. The CDR3 coding sequence is TGTGCCAGTACGGCTAGCGGGGGGATCCAAGAGACCCAGTACTTC. The chain joins TRBV2 to TRBJ2-5, with TRBD2 matching over 11 bases. Germline V gene sequence: CDR1 SNHLY, CDR2 FYNNEI. Trimming at V came to 9 bases and at J to 1 base, leaving 7 bases not matched to a gene. There are 15 residues in the CDR3.